The 27 T cell receptor beta chains listed next were all sequenced from one sample in a study of graft-versus-host responses after intestinal transplantation. Clones were sequenced by immunoSEQ multiplex PCR, and TCRdb holds only the in-frame ones, with some missing. The sample has 35,000 to 50,000 clones, approximately 94% seen once. The sequenced sample was PBMCs, obtained more than 310 days after intestinal transplant. Receptors originate from a human patient who received an intestinal transplant, so some T cells may come from the graft donor.

V is TRBV6-6 and J is TRBJ1-1, with D possibly TRBD1 on 5 matching bases. The germline V gene encodes CDR1 MNHNY and CDR2 SVGAGI (reference sequence). There are 15 residues in the CDR3. The germline V and J ends were trimmed by 2 bases and 1 base, with 11 bases remaining between them. The CDR3 sequence: CASSYEGVQNTEAFF. As DNA, the CDR3 is TGTGCCAGCAGTTACGAAGGGGTCCAGAACACTGAAGCTTTCTTT.

V usage is TRBV9 and J usage is TRBJ2-7; D is unresolved. Deletions cut 1 base from V and 4 bases from J, with 18 bases between. Germline CDR1 is SGDLS and CDR2 is YYNGEE. The CDR3 has 16 residues. The CDR3 protein is CASSVIPNSPKYEQYF. The DNA for the CDR3 is TGTGCCAGCAGCGTAATACCAAACAGTCCCAAGTACGAGCAGTACTTC.

V usage is TRBV9 and J usage is TRBJ1-4; no reliable D call. Germline V CDR1 and CDR2: SGDLS, YYNGEE. This CDR3 contains 15 residues. Trimming took 2 bases from V and 0 from J, leaving 8 bases between them. CDR3 loop: CASSVTPATNEKLFF. As DNA, the CDR3 is TGTGCCAGCAGCGTTACACCTGCAACTAATGAAAAACTGTTTTTT. The entire variable domain, with the rest obtained from reference TRBV9 and TRBJ1-4, is as follows: DSGVTQTPKHLITATGQRVTLRCSPRSGDLSVYWYQQSLDQGLQFLIQYYNGEERAKGNILERFSAQQFPDLHSELNLSSLELGDSALYFCASSVTPATNEKLFFGSGTQLSVL.

The V call is TRBV5-1, the J call TRBJ2-7, with 8 bases fitting TRBD1. The CDR3 runs 14 residues. The junction had 9 bases not matched to a gene; V was cut back by 5 bases and J by 5 bases. Germline V gene lookup returns CDR1 SGHRS and CDR2 YFSETQ. Here the CDR3 reads CASRFADRADEQYF. The DNA of the CDR3 is TGCGCCAGCAGATTCGCGGACAGGGCGGACGAGCAGTACTTC.

V usage is TRBV5-1 and J usage is TRBJ2-5, with TRBD1 matching 8 bases. TRBJ2-7 matches the DNA end more closely, so the J call is doubtful. The germline gives CDR1 SGHRS, CDR2 YFSETQ. This CDR3 has 14 amino acids. As DNA, the CDR3 is TGCGCCAGCAGCTTAGGACAGGGTCGAAACGAGCAGTACTTC. The encoded protein is CASSLGQGRNEQYF.

This chain joins TRBV29-1 and TRBJ2-1; tentative D call: TRBD2 (6 bases). The CDR3 loop spans 16 amino acids. Trimming took 4 bases from V and 4 from J, leaving 20 bases between them. Germline values: CDR1 SQVTM, CDR2 ANQGSEA. The CDR3: CSVVGAVGGEYNEQFF. Written as DNA, the CDR3 is TGCAGCGTTGTAGGAGCGGTCGGAGGGGAATACAATGAGCAGTTCTTC.

This sequence joins TRBV10-1 and TRBJ2-3; TRBD2 matches at 12 bases. The germline V gene encodes CDR1 WNHNN and CDR2 SYGVQD (reference sequence). This CDR3 is built from 19 residues. V lost 2 bases, J lost 1 base, and 10 bases stayed unmatched. The CDR3 sequence is CASSEGRLAGARRTDTQYF. CDR3 bases: TGCGCCAGCAGTGAGGGGAGACTAGCGGGGGCCCGACGCACAGATACGCAGTATTTT.

The rearrangement joins TRBV27 to TRBJ2-7, with TRBD1 identical over 9 bases. The CDR3 runs to 14 residues. The trim removed 5 bases at V and 7 bases at J, leaving 9 bases unmatched. Germline V gene lookup returns CDR1 MNHEY and CDR2 SMNVEV (reference sequence). The CDR3 region is CASSQQGAPAEQYF. The CDR3 DNA reads as TGTGCCAGCAGTCAACAGGGGGCTCCAGCAGAGCAGTACTTC.

The chain couples TRBV7-9 to TRBJ2-5, with 9 nucleotides matching TRBD2. This CDR3 comprises 14 residues. Trimming took 7 bases from V and 1 from J; bases not matched to a gene: 4. Germline V gene sequence: CDR1 SEHNR, CDR2 FQNEAQ (reference sequence). The chain's CDR3 is CASIFSGGQETQYF. Here the CDR3 DNA reads TGTGCCAGCATCTTTAGCGGGGGCCAAGAGACCCAGTACTTC.

This sequence joins TRBV19 and TRBJ1-1; 9 bases map to TRBD1. Germline V gene data show CDR1 as LNHDA and CDR2 as SQIVND (reference sequence). The CDR3 loop spans 13 amino acids. V shed 6 bases, J shed 5 bases, and the junction held 4 bases outside the gene matches. The CDR3 nucleotides are TGTGCCAGTAGCCGACAGGGGGAAACTGAAGCTTTCTTT. This sequence encodes CASSRQGETEAFF. The full variable domain, with the rest looked up from reference TRBV19 and TRBJ1-1, is DGGITQSPKYLFRKEGQNVTLSCEQNLNHDAMYWYRQDPGQGLRLIYYSQIVNDFQKGDIAEGYSVSREKKESFPLTVTSAQKNPTAFYLCASSRQGETEAFFGQGTRLTVV.

The chain combines TRBV5-1 with TRBJ1-2, with TRBD1 identical over 10 bases. CDR1 and CDR2 (germline): SGHRS, YFSETQ. This CDR3 is 14 amino acids long. The junction had 3 bases not matched to a gene; V was cut back by 4 bases and J by 3 bases. This CDR3 is CASSGTGDYYGYTF. In DNA, the CDR3 is TGCGCCAGCAGCGGGACAGGGGATTACTATGGCTACACCTTC.

The chain joins TRBV28 to TRBJ1-6; 9 bases line up with TRBD1. The germline V gene has CDR1 MDHEN and CDR2 SYDVKM. The V gene end was trimmed by 4 bases and the J gene end by 2 bases; junction bases not matched to a gene: 9. This CDR3 is 18 amino acids long. CDR3 sequence: CASSSPGQGGTYNSPLHF. Here the CDR3 DNA reads TGTGCCAGCAGTTCCCCGGGACAGGGTGGCACCTATAATTCACCCCTCCACTTT.

The rearrangement uses TRBV4-1 and TRBJ2-7; the match to TRBD1 covers 8 bases. Germline V CDR1 and CDR2: MGHRA, YSYEKL. The CDR3 runs 15 residues. Trimming cost V 4 bases and J 3 bases; bases outside gene matches: 8. As DNA, the CDR3 is TGCGCCAGCAGCCCGACGACAGGGGAAATCTACGAGCAGTACTTC. Translated: CASSPTTGEIYEQYF.

The DNA of the CDR3 is TGTGCCAGCTCACCACGGGAAGGACCTAGTTCTAACTATGGCTACACCTTC. Translation gives CASSPREGPSSNYGYTF. The chain uses TRBV18 and TRBJ1-2; D gene uncertain. The CDR3 length is 17 residues. V lost 1 base, J lost 0 bases, and 15 bases lay in between. Germline V gene lookup returns CDR1 KGHSH and CDR2 LQKENI.

The DNA for the CDR3 is TGTGCCAGCAGCTTGAAACAGGGAGCACCCCTCCACTTT. Its translation: CASSLKQGAPLHF. The J gene is TRBJ1-6, the V gene TRBV7-2, with TRBD1 as a possible D gene (6 bases). The CDR3 is made up of 13 amino acids. Germline CDR1 reads SGHTA; CDR2 reads FQGNSA. V was pared by 3 bases and J by 11 bases, with 11 bases between. Full variable domain (missing parts from reference TRBV7-2 and TRBJ1-6): GAGVSQSPSNKVTEKGKDVELRCDPISGHTALYWYRQSLGQGLEFLIYFQGNSAPDKSGLPSDRFSAERTGGSVSTLTIQRTQQEDSAVYLCASSLKQGAPLHFGNGTRLTVT.

The V gene is TRBV9, the J gene TRBJ2-3, with 8 bases aligning to TRBD2. From germline, CDR1 is SGDLS and CDR2 YYNGEE. The CDR3 is made up of 17 amino acids. V dropped 1 base and J dropped 3; count of bases not matched to a gene: 10. DNA for the CDR3: TGTGCCAGCAGCGTATGGAGCGGGGGAGGAGGGACAGATACGCAGTATTTT. Its protein product is CASSVWSGGGGTDTQYF.

J is TRBJ2-7 and V is TRBV4-2; 10 bases fit TRBD2. The CDR3 has 18 residues. Trimming removed 0 bases from V and 2 bases from J; junction bases left unmatched: 10. Looked up from germline, CDR1 is LGHNA and CDR2 is YNFKEQ. CDR3 DNA sequence: TGTGCCAGCAGCCAAGATCCTAGCGGGAGCGCCTCCCCCTACGAGCAGTACTTC. This codes for CASSQDPSGSASPYEQYF.

This rearrangement joins TRBV11-3 to TRBJ2-5; D unresolved. Germline V gives CDR1 SGHNT, CDR2 YENEEA. The CDR3 extends over 13 amino acids. The germline V and J ends were trimmed by 6 bases and 5 bases, with 13 bases remaining between them. CDR3 amino acids: CASRLFTWETQYF. CDR3 coding DNA: TGTGCCAGCAGATTATTTACGTGGGAGACCCAGTACTTC. Filled out from reference TRBV11-3 and TRBJ2-5, the complete variable domain reads EAGVVQSPRYKIIEKKQPVAFWCNPISGHNTLYWYLQNLGQGPELLIRYENEEAVDDSQLPKDRFSAERLKGVDSTLKIQPAELGDSAVYLCASRLFTWETQYFGPGTRLLVL.

In its sample, this clone was seen once. CDR3 coding DNA: TGTGCCAGCTCGCATGGACAGGCGAACACTGAAGCTTTCTTT. It translates to CASSHGQANTEAFF. The V and J genes are TRBV18 and TRBJ1-1, with 7 bases matching TRBD1. Losses at the gene ends were 6 bases for V and 1 base for J; bases not matched to a gene: 5. The CDR3 spans 14 residues. Germline values: CDR1 KGHSH, CDR2 LQKENI.

The CDR3 spells CASQGGFGSYEQYF. Written as DNA, the CDR3 is TGTGCCAGCCAAGGGGGCTTTGGATCCTACGAGCAGTACTTC. The chain joins TRBV28 to TRBJ2-7; 7 bases align to TRBD1. The CDR3 consists of 14 residues. Germline V gene lookup returns CDR1 MDHEN and CDR2 SYDVKM. J gave up 1 base and V 8 bases, and 8 bases lay outside the gene matches. Combining the CDR3 with reference TRBV28 and TRBJ2-7 gives the whole variable domain DVKVTQSSRYLVKRTGEKVFLECVQDMDHENMFWYRQDPGLGLRLIYFSYDVKMKEKGDIPEGYSVSREKKERFSLILESASTNQTSMYLCASQGGFGSYEQYFGPGTRLTVT.

The chain joins TRBV5-1 to TRBJ1-4; 8 bases map to TRBD1. Germline V gene sequence: CDR1 SGHRS, CDR2 YFSETQ. The junction had 5 bases not matched to a gene; V was cut back by 3 bases and J by 7 bases. This CDR3 contains 14 residues. In DNA form, the CDR3 reads TGCGCCAGCAGCTCGACAGGGGTAATTGAAAAACTGTTTTTT. It specifies CASSSTGVIEKLFF.

V usage is TRBV27 and J usage is TRBJ1-6; TRBD1 matches at 9 bases. V gave up 7 bases and J gave up 7 bases; unmatched junction bases: 8. Germline V CDR1 and CDR2: MNHEY, SMNVEV (reference sequence). The CDR3 is made up of 15 amino acids. CDR3 protein: CASNLTGGGNSPLHF. In DNA form, the CDR3 reads TGTGCCAGCAACCTGACAGGGGGGGGGAATTCACCCCTCCACTTT.

The CDR3 coding sequence is TGTGCCTGGAGTAAGGGGGAGGGCTACACCTTC. This codes for CAWSKGEGYTF. V is TRBV30 and J is TRBJ1-2; TRBD1 is a possible D gene (6 bases). V lost 2 bases and J 8 bases, leaving 9 bases between the germline ends. Germline V gene data show CDR1 as GTSNPN and CDR2 as SVGIG (reference sequence). This CDR3 contains 11 residues.

The rearrangement joins TRBV11-2 to TRBJ1-3; D gene ambiguous. V was cut by 3 bases and J by 0 bases, with 9 bases left in between. The CDR3 covers 15 residues. Germline CDR1 and CDR2: SGHAT and FQNNGV. The CDR3: CASSFDPDSGNTIYF. The DNA of the CDR3 is TGTGCCAGCAGCTTCGACCCAGACTCTGGAAACACCATATATTTT.

V gene TRBV27 combines with J gene TRBJ2-7; D is undetermined. This CDR3 is 13 amino acids long. CDR1 MNHEY and CDR2 SMNVEV come from the germline V gene (reference sequence). V lost 4 bases to trimming and J lost 2 bases, with 9 bases between them. CDR3 nucleotide sequence: TGTGCCAGCAGTTGGGGTAGTCCCTACGAGCAGTACTTC. Its translation: CASSWGSPYEQYF.

The DNA for the CDR3 is TGTGCCAGCAGTTTTTATCAGGGAGGGATAAGCGACACCGGGGAGCTGTTTTTT. This sequence encodes CASSFYQGGISDTGELFF. The rearrangement links TRBV28 to TRBJ2-2, with 7 bases matching TRBD2. The CDR3 length is 18 residues. V shed 3 bases and J 3 bases; nucleotides not matched to a gene: 13. Germline assignment: CDR1 MDHEN and CDR2 SYDVKM. Using reference TRBV28 and TRBJ2-2 for the parts outside the CDR3, the full variable domain is DVKVTQSSRYLVKRTGEKVFLECVQDMDHENMFWYRQDPGLGLRLIYFSYDVKMKEKGDIPEGYSVSREKKERFSLILESASTNQTSMYLCASSFYQGGISDTGELFFGEGSRLTVL.

The CDR3 DNA reads as TGTGCCAGTAGCCTCGACTTGGCGGGAGACCCCTACGAGCAGTACTTC. It specifies CASSLDLAGDPYEQYF. J is TRBJ2-5 and V is TRBV19; 7 positions match TRBD2. The DNA end favors TRBJ2-7, so the J call may be wrong. The germline CDR1 and CDR2 sequences are LNHDA and SQIVND (reference sequence). The CDR3 is 16 amino acids.